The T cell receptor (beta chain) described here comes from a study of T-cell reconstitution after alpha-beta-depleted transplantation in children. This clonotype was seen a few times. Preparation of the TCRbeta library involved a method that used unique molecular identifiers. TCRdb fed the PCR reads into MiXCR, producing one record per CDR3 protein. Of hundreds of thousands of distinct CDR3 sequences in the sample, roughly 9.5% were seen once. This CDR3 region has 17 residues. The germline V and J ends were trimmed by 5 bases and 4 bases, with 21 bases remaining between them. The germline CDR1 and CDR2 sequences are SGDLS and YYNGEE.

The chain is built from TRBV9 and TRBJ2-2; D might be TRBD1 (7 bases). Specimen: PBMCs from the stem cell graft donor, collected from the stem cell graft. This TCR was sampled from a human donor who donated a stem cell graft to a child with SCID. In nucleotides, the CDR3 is TGTGCCAGCAGTGACCAAAGTGGAGGGGGCGTCACCGGGGAGCTGTTTTTT. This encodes CASSDQSGGGVTGELFF.